This T cell receptor (beta chain) was recovered during a study of blood T cells in healthy people across ages (dated by TCRdb to the mid-2010s). Background for the entire study: In model experiments, template switching captured about one uniquely barcoded TCR beta cDNA molecule for every two T cells. Using deep sequencing normalized with unique cDNA molecular identifiers, the study measured how TCR beta repertoire diversity changes with age. The donors were split into four age groups: young (average 16 years), middle-aged (39), aged (approximately 59) and long-lived (about 74). Donors of different ages were randomly distributed across sequencing lanes to avoid experimental bias. Using the same blood draw, the study looked at two additional independent replicas of 1 million unique cDNA reads for two donors, one aged 18 to 30 and the other aged 80 or older. The research as a whole found: The percentage of naive T cells measured by flow cytometry correlated strongly with observed TCR beta diversity. Estimates of total diversity based on one million sequenced T cells were regarded as lower bounds and as underestimates. Because donor CMV infection status was unknown, age-related changes in expanded clonotypes were potentially confounded. Observed TCR beta diversity per million T cells fell roughly linearly with age, and a significant reduction was already apparent by age approximately 41. Because profiling used bulk unsorted PBMCs, naive and antigen-experienced compartments could not be compared conclusively. Compared with the aged group, the long-lived group had more naive CD4+ T cells, fewer expanded clones and increased TCR diversity, a pattern suggesting age selection.

Systemically healthy Caucasian individuals from Russia, 39 in total and aged roughly 6 to 90 years, were included as donors. Roughly 11 milliliters of peripheral blood were drawn from each donor into EDTA-treated Vacutainer tubes. Ficoll-Paque density-gradient centrifugation was used to isolate PBMCs, with at least 6.5 million obtained per sample. Trizol reagent was used to extract total RNA from the PBMCs, yielding at least 6 micrograms per sample. The percentages of naive CD45RAhigh/CD27high T cells were determined by flow cytometry on a PBMC aliquot from every donor. To prepare the library, 5' RACE was applied. The data were produced on an Illumina HiSeq 2500. A second PCR of roughly 6 to 11 cycles was run with a J-beta primer mix and a sample-barcoded 5' primer. A template-switch 5' adaptor carrying 12 random nucleotides introduced a unique molecular identifier onto each TCR beta cDNA molecule. At least 3 million CDR3-containing paired-end reads were obtained from each sample. The Mint cDNA synthesis kit, primed by a TRBC-specific oligonucleotide, was used to synthesize first-strand cDNA from all RNA. Following uracil-DNA glycosylase treatment, all cDNA underwent a first 18-cycle PCR with the universal primers M1SS and BC2_uni_R. The authors processed their data as follows. For normalization, 1 million high-quality reads were randomly selected from each sample, with every read carrying a distinct molecular identifier. Instead of being binned into consensus sequences, reads with shared molecular identifiers were discarded. CDR3 identification, clonotype clustering and error correction used MiTCR with a Q25 quality threshold and the strictest error-elimination algorithm. A nonparametric unseen species model using Euler transformation provided a lower-bound estimate of total TCR beta diversity. TCRdb reran the public reads through fastp at Q25 and MiXCR, keeping productive beta chains. Duplicate CDR3 protein sequences are folded into a single record with the most common DNA and genes. TCRdb assigned the V and J calls; the authors' analysis was not used. For this sample the table gives roughly 1.7 million distinct CDR3 sequences, of which around 36% were detected only once. About 10% of the sample is taken by the ten largest.

About this clonotype: Its recognized antigen is unknown. One base away there is no much larger clone; base qualities are not given.

Taken from the germline V gene, the CDR1 and CDR2 loops are MDHEN and SYDVKM. The trim is 4 bases for V and 2 bases for J, with a gap of 14 bases between the germline ends. Measured from the cysteine to the phenylalanine, the CDR3 is 15 residues long. Here the CDR3 DNA is all that survives: 45 bases in frame from base 1. Source material: blood. This TCR was recovered from a woman in her twenties or thirties in good health. In this chain, TRBV28 is recombined with TRBJ1-1; matching of 5 bases hints at TRBD1 as the D gene. The CDR3 in this case is CASSYIGGPNTEAFF. In nucleotides, the sequence is TGTGCCAGCAGTTACATTGGGGGTCCCAACACTGAAGCTTTCTTT.